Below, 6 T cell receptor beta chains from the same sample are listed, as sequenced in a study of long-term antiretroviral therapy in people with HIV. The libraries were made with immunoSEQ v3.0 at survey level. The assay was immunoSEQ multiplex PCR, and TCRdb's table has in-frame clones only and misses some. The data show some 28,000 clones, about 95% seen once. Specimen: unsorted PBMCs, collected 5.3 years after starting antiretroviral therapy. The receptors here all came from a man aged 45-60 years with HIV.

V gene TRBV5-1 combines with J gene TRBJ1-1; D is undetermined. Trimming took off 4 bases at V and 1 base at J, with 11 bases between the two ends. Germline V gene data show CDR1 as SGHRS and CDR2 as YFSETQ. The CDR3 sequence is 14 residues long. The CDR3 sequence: CASSADGSNTEAFF. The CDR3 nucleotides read TGCGCCAGCAGCGCGGACGGGTCGAACACTGAAGCTTTCTTT.

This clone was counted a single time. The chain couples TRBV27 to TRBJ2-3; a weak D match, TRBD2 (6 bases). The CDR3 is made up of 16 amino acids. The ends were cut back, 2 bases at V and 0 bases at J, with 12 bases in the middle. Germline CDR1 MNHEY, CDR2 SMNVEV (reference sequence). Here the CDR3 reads CASSLGTVSSTDTQYF. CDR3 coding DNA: TGTGCCAGCAGTTTAGGGACTGTTTCGAGCACAGATACGCAGTATTTT.

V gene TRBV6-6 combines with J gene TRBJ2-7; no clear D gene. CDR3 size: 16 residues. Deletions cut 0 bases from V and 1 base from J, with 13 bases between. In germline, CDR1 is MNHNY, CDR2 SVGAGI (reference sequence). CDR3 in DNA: TGTGCCAGCAGTTACTCGGGCCCTGACAAGTCCTACGAGCAGTACTTC. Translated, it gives CASSYSGPDKSYEQYF.

The CDR3 is CASSLASGTLGDTQYF. CDR3 in DNA: TGCGCCAGCAGCTTGGCCTCAGGGACTCTCGGAGATACGCAGTATTTT. The chain uses TRBV5-1 and TRBJ2-3; a weak D match, TRBD2 (6 bases). The CDR3 runs 16 residues. From germline, CDR1 is SGHRS and CDR2 YFSETQ. V was trimmed by 0 bases and J by 5 bases, leaving 16 bases between them.

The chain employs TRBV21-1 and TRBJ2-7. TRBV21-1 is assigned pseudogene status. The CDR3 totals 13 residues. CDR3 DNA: TGTGCCGCCTCGGACGTACGAACCTACGAGCAGTACTTC. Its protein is CAASDVRTYEQYF.

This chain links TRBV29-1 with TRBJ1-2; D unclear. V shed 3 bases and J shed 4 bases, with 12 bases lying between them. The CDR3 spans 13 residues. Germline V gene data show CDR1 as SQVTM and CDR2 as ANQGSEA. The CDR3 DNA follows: TGCAGCGTTGATGAGGGAGTGGGCTATGGCTACACCTTC. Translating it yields CSVDEGVGYGYTF.